This TCR beta chain originates from a study of tumor and adjacent non-tumor tissue in lung cancer. Overall study: Aged 31 to 76 years, patients included roughly ten men and about five women with stage I to III disease. Each sample yielded around 4.2 million productive TCRbeta reads on average. Study observations and caveats: Higher tumor TCR diversity was associated with shorter survival. Normal lung showed higher cumulative top 100 clone frequency than tumor.

This sample's RNA came from whole unsorted tissue. This clonotype was detected ten times or more. The target antigen is unknown. The library came from three nested PCR rounds adapted from ARM-PCR protocols. A single record per CDR3 protein comes from TCRdb applying MiXCR to the multiplex PCR reads. The sample comprises roughly 93,000 distinct CDR3 sequences, 65% to 75% of which are singletons, and about 16% rests with the top ten. The sequence derives from a man aged 60 to 75 with non-small cell lung cancer. The sequenced sample was lung tumor tissue.

Here the CDR3 DNA reads TGTGCCAGCAGTCGTCAGGTTGGACTAGCGGACAATGAGCAGTTCTTC. It translates to CASSRQVGLADNEQFF. This chain connects TRBV6-4 to TRBJ2-1, with 10 nucleotides matching TRBD2. Looked up from germline, CDR1 is MRHNA and CDR2 is SNTAGT. The CDR3 totals 16 residues. Unmatched junction bases numbered 9, after V lost 5 bases and J lost 5 bases.